This TCR beta chain comes out of a study of tumor and adjacent non-tumor tissue in lung cancer. Study in general: Around 4.5 million productive TCRbeta reads were obtained per sample on average. Study results and limitations: Shorter survival was associated with higher TCR diversity in tumors.

TCRbeta libraries were built with three rounds of nested PCR, modified from ARM-PCR. TCRdb re-derived calls from the multiplex PCR reads in MiXCR, one entry per CDR3 protein. The sample has approximately 66,000 distinct CDR3 sequences; about 63% are singletons. RNA was extracted from bulk tissue without any cell sorting. This non-tumor lung sample came from over 3 cm beyond the tumor edge. The sample holds many counts of this clonotype. Its matching antigen is unknown. Germline V gene sequence: CDR1 MGHRA, CDR2 YSYEKL. J gave up 2 bases and V 0 bases, and 9 bases lay outside the gene matches. The CDR3 totals 19 residues.

The chain combines TRBV4-1 with TRBJ2-6; TRBD2 matches 8 bases. The specimen sequenced was distant non-tumor lung tissue. The clonotype was recovered from a man between 65 and 80 years old with non-small cell lung cancer. Here the CDR3 reads CASSQDAVAGKAGANVLTF. In nucleotides, the CDR3 is TGCGCCAGCAGCCAAGACGCCGTAGCGGGGAAGGCTGGGGCCAACGTCCTGACTTTC.